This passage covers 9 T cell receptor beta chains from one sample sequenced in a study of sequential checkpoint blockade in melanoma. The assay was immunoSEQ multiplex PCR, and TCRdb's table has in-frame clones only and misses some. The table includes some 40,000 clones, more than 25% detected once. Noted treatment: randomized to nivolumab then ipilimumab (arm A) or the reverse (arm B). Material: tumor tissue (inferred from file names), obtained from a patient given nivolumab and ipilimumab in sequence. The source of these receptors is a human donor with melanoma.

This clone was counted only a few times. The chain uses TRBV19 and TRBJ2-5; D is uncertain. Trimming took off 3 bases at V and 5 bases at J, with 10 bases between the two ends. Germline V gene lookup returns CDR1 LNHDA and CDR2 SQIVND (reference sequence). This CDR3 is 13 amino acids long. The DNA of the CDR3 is TGTGCCAGTAGTATTTGGGTTGCGGAGACCCAGTACTTC. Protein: CASSIWVAETQYF.

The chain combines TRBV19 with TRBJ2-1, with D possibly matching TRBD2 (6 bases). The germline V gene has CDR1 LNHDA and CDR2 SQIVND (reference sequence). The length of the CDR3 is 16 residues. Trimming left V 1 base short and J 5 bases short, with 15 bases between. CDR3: CASSIVDGRFDNEQFF. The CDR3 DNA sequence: TGTGCCAGTAGTATAGTCGACGGGAGATTTGACAATGAGCAGTTCTTC.

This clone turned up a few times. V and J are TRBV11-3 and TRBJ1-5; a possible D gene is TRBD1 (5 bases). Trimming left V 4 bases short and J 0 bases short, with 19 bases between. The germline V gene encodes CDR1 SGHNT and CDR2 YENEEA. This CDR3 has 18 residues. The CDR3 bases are TGTGCCAGCAGCTCCTCCATACTAGGACAAGATAGCAATCAGCCCCAGCATTTT. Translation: CASSSSILGQDSNQPQHF.

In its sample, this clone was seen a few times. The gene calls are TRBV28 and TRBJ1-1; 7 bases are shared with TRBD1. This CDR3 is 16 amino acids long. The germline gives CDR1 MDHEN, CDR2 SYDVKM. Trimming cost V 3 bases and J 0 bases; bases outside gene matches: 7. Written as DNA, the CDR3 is TGTGCCAGCAGTTTGGGACTGACAGGGATGAACACTGAAGCTTTCTTT. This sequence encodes CASSLGLTGMNTEAFF.

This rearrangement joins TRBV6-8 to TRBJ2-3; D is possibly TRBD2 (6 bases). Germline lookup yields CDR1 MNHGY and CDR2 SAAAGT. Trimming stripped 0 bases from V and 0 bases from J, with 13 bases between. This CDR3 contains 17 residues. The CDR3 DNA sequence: TGTGCCAGCAGTTACTCCCTAGGGAGGATTAGCACAGATACGCAGTATTTT. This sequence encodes CASSYSLGRISTDTQYF.

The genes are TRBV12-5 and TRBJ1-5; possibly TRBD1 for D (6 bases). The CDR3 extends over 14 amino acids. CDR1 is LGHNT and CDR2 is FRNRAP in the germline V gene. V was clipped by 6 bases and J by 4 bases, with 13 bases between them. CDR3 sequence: CASGLLGANQPQHF. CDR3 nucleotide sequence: TGTGCTAGTGGCCTCTTGGGGGCAAATCAGCCCCAGCATTTT.

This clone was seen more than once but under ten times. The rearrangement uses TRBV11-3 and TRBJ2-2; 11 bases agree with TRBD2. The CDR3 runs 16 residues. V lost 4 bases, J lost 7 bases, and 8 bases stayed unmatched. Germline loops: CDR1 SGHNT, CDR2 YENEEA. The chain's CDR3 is CASSWGPSGRIGELFF. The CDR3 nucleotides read TGTGCCAGCAGCTGGGGGCCTAGCGGGAGGATCGGGGAGCTGTTTTTT.

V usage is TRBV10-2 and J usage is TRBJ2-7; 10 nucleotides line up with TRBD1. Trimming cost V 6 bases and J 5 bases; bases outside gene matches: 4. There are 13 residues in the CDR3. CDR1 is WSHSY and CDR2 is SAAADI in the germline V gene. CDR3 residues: CASRQTGGDEQYF. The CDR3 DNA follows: TGCGCCAGCAGACAGACAGGGGGCGACGAGCAGTACTTC.

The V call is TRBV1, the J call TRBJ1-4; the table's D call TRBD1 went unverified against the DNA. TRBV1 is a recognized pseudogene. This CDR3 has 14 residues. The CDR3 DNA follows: TGCGCCAGCCACCCCAGGGGGGCGAATGAAAAACTGTTTTTT. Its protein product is CASHPRGANEKLFF.